This is a list of T cell receptor beta chains from one sample in a study of chemoradiotherapy in HPV16-positive cancers. The protocol was immunoSEQ multiplex PCR, while the TCRdb copy is restricted to in-frame clones and leaves out a portion. The data contain over 10,000 clones, 55% to 65% of them singletons. Sampling was carried out from a patient who underwent chemoradiotherapy. These receptors were obtained from a human donor with HPV-associated anogenital cancer. Both conserved end residues are part of each CDR3. D genes are given only for firm matches. Not all rows give a size; the values are once, few, many and, for expanded clones, a class.

j_call clone_size d_call v_call cdr3_nt cdr3_aa
TRBJ2-3 few TRBD2 TRBV6-1 TGTGCCAGCAGTGGGACTAGCGGGGGGTGGGATACGCAGTATTTT CASSGTSGGWDTQYF
TRBJ2-7 NA NA TRBV6-1 TGTGCCAGCAGTGAATCTGCCTCCTACGAGCAGTACTTC CASSESASYEQYF
TRBJ1-2 NA TRBD1 TRBV5-4 TGTGCCAGCAGACCCGGACAGGACCCCCTTTATGGCTACACCTTC CASRPGQDPLYGYTF
TRBJ2-7 NA NA TRBV2 TGTGCCAGCAGGAGGGACGGATCCTACGAGCAGTACTTC CASRRDGSYEQYF
TRBJ2-7 NA NA TRBV11-2 TGTGCCAGCAGCTTAGGGCAGCCCTACGAGCAGTACTTC CASSLGQPYEQYF
TRBJ2-7 once NA TRBV27 TGTGCCACTCAGGGGCAGGGGAGATCCTACGAGCAGTACTTC CATQGQGRSYEQYF
TRBJ2-1 NA TRBD1 TRBV5-1 TGCGCCAGCAGCTCGGAACCTCCCACAGGGGACAGCTCCTACAATGAGCAGTTCTTC CASSSEPPTGDSSYNEQFF
TRBJ2-7 NA NA TRBV2 TGTGCCAGCAGTGGAGACAGTTACGAGCAGTACTTC CASSGDSYEQYF
TRBJ1-3 NA NA TRBV5-1 TGCGCCAGCAGCTTAAGCAGGGCGATTGGAAACACCATATATTTT CASSLSRAIGNTIYF
TRBJ2-7 NA NA TRBV7-9 TGTGCCAGCGGTACCTATTCAGCTATCTACGAGCAGTACTTC CASGTYSAIYEQYF